Many counts were recorded for the clone carrying this T cell receptor (beta chain). MiXCR, applied by TCRdb to the RT-PCR reads, yields one record per CDR3 protein. The sample lists 70,000 to 95,000 distinct CDR3 sequences; 4.5% to 5% were seen once. This entry is derived from a study of patients and donors after allogeneic stem cell transplantation. Germline values: CDR1 SQVTM, CDR2 ANQGSEA. J gave up 5 bases and V 7 bases, and 8 bases lay outside the gene matches. The CDR3 length is 12 residues. This chain links TRBV29-1 with TRBJ2-7; 7 bases agree with TRBD1. This receptor was identified in a human donor who was either an allogeneic HSCT recipient or a stem cell or donor lymphocyte infusion donor (not recorded which). It is not recorded whose cells these are; they may come from a transplant donor. Sequencing was done on a sample of blood, either unsorted or a sorted T cell fraction (not recorded which). The CDR3 DNA sequence: TGCAGCGCGATCATGACAGGGAACGAGCAGTACTTC. Protein sequence: CSAIMTGNEQYF.